The 23 T cell receptor beta chains listed next were all sequenced from one sample in a study of OX40 agonist ivuxolimab in advanced cancers. The library was produced with the immunoSEQ multiplex PCR assay. TCRdb's version of the immuneACCESS table is confined to in-frame rearrangements and falls short of the full clone set. An unresolved V gene accounts for under half of the shortfall where checked; the remainder is of unknown origin. The sample table holds roughly 18,000 clones, of which 65% to 80% were seen once. The ten largest clonotypes hold around 20% of the sample. The sample in question was CD4+ or CD8+ T cells sorted from blood, obtained in a trial of the OX40 agonist ivuxolimab. These receptors originate from an adult with an advanced solid tumor such as melanoma, head and neck, liver or kidney cancer.

This sequence joins TRBV4-1 and TRBJ2-5, with 10 bases aligning to TRBD2. Germline V gene lookup returns CDR1 MGHRA and CDR2 YSYEKL. The ends lost 4 bases at V and 6 bases at J; junction bases unmatched: 8. The CDR3 loop spans 15 amino acids. CDR3: CASSPIAGGSQTQYF. The CDR3 DNA reads TGCGCCAGCAGCCCCATAGCGGGAGGTAGCCAGACCCAGTACTTC.

The chain carries TRBV4-3 and TRBJ2-1; TRBD2 agrees at 9 bases. The CDR3 sequence is 17 residues long. Losses at the gene ends were 0 bases for V and 5 bases for J; bases not matched to a gene: 8. CDR1 LGHNA and CDR2 YSLEER come from the germline V gene. The DNA for the CDR3 is TGCGCCAGCAGCCAAGATCTCACTAGCGGGCTCCACAATGAGCAGTTCTTC. Its translation is CASSQDLTSGLHNEQFF.

By share, this clone counts as medium-sized. This chain connects TRBV4-1 to TRBJ1-5, with D perhaps matching TRBD1 (5 bases). Germline loops: CDR1 MGHRA, CDR2 YSYEKL. Trimming took 0 bases from V and 0 from J, leaving 9 bases between them. The CDR3 is made up of 16 amino acids. In DNA, the CDR3 is TGCGCCAGCAGCCAAGATGTCAGGGCTAGCAATCAGCCCCAGCATTTT. Translating it yields CASSQDVRASNQPQHF.

The gene calls are TRBV19 and TRBJ2-7, with D maybe TRBD2 (6 bases). From germline, CDR1 is LNHDA and CDR2 SQIVND (reference sequence). The CDR3 has 14 amino acids. V was cut by 1 base and J by 6 bases, with 13 bases left in between. This CDR3 is CASSIGGGRLEQYF. CDR3 coding DNA: TGTGCCAGTAGTATAGGGGGAGGCAGGCTCGAGCAGTACTTC.

The V call is TRBV28, the J call TRBJ1-5, with no clear D. Trimming left V 1 base short and J 1 base short, with 8 bases between. Looked up from germline, CDR1 is MDHEN and CDR2 is SYDVKM. The CDR3 extends over 15 amino acids. For the CDR3, the DNA is TGTGCCAGCAGTTTATCCGGGGAGAGCAATCAGCCCCAGCATTTT. Translation: CASSLSGESNQPQHF.

The rearrangement uses TRBV19 and TRBJ2-1; D is perhaps TRBD2 (5 bases). Trimming left V 8 bases short and J 6 bases short, with 17 bases between. The CDR3 sequence is 14 residues long. Germline-derived CDR1 and CDR2 are LNHDA and SQIVND (reference sequence). The CDR3 bases are TGTGCCAGTGGGTGGGAGAGCAACGGCAATGAGCAGTTCTTC. Translation gives CASGWESNGNEQFF.

This chain links TRBV7-9 with TRBJ1-1, with D possibly TRBD1 on 6 matching bases. The germline V gene encodes CDR1 SEHNR and CDR2 FQNEAQ (reference sequence). This CDR3 is built from 13 residues. V lost 5 bases to trimming and J lost 5 bases, with 12 bases between them. CDR3 coding DNA: TGTGCCAGCAGCCGCGTACAGGGAACTGAAGCTTTCTTT. Protein sequence: CASSRVQGTEAFF.

V and J are TRBV27 and TRBJ2-7, with 9 bases fitting TRBD1. The CDR3 runs to 15 residues. The ends lost 3 bases at V and 2 bases at J; junction bases unmatched: 5. Per germline, CDR1 MNHEY and CDR2 SMNVEV (reference sequence). CDR3 sequence reads: CASSLTGGGPYEQYF. In nucleotides, the CDR3 is TGTGCCAGCAGTTTGACAGGGGGGGGGCCCTACGAGCAGTACTTC.

The chain is built from TRBV5-1 and TRBJ2-7; 9 nucleotides line up with TRBD2. V dropped 0 bases and J dropped 3; count of bases not matched to a gene: 4. The CDR3 is 15 amino acids. Per the germline V gene, CDR1 is SGHRS and CDR2 is YFSETQ. The CDR3 DNA follows: TGCGCCAGCAGCTTGGAACTAGCGGGCGGCTACGAGCAGTACTTC. Translated, it gives CASSLELAGGYEQYF.

The chain uses TRBV9 and TRBJ1-1; 7 bases are shared with TRBD1. J was trimmed by 0 bases and V by 0 bases; bases with no gene match: 11. Germline V gene lookup returns CDR1 SGDLS and CDR2 YYNGEE. The CDR3 has 18 amino acids. This CDR3 is CASSVVGGQIKLNTEAFF. The DNA for the CDR3 is TGTGCCAGCAGCGTAGTCGGGGGACAGATTAAATTGAACACTGAAGCTTTCTTT.

The chain recombines TRBV7-6 with TRBJ2-7; D may be TRBD1 or TRBD2 (6 bases each). CDR3 length: 13 amino acids. The V end lost 5 bases, the J end lost 6 bases, and 14 bases lay between the germline ends. Germline-derived CDR1 and CDR2 are SGHVS and FNYEAQ. Written as DNA, the CDR3 is TGTGCCAGCAGCCCTGTCGGGGGCGGCGAGCAGTACTTC. As protein: CASSPVGGGEQYF.

CDR3 in amino acids: CASSFPQGSSYEQYF. CDR3 nucleotides: TGTGCCAGCAGTTTCCCGCAGGGTTCCTCCTACGAGCAGTACTTC. The chain is built from TRBV28 and TRBJ2-7; the D gene is possibly TRBD1 (5 bases). The CDR3 has 15 amino acids. Germline V gives CDR1 MDHEN, CDR2 SYDVKM. V was clipped by 3 bases and J by 0 bases, with 12 bases between them. Based on the CDR3 plus reference TRBV28 and TRBJ2-7, the full variable domain is DVKVTQSSRYLVKRTGEKVFLECVQDMDHENMFWYRQDPGLGLRLIYFSYDVKMKEKGDIPEGYSVSREKKERFSLILESASTNQTSMYLCASSFPQGSSYEQYFGPGTRLTVT.

This clone was seen a handful of times. V is TRBV27 and J is TRBJ2-7; 7 nucleotides line up with TRBD1. Germline values: CDR1 MNHEY, CDR2 SMNVEV (reference sequence). After removal of 2 bases from V and 3 bases from J, the junction contained 1 base not matched to a gene. The CDR3 is 13 residues long. CDR3 DNA sequence: TGTGCCAGCAGTTTAAACAGGGGCTACGAGCAGTACTTC. Its translation is CASSLNRGYEQYF.

This sequence joins TRBV12-5 and TRBJ2-5; TRBD2 agrees at 8 bases. The trim removed 1 base at V and 1 base at J, leaving 2 bases unmatched. This CDR3 is built from 15 residues. Germline lookup yields CDR1 LGHNT and CDR2 FRNRAP. CDR3 sequence reads: CASGLAGLAQETQYF. DNA of the CDR3: TGTGCTAGTGGTTTGGCCGGACTAGCCCAAGAGACCCAGTACTTC.

This sequence joins TRBV4-2 and TRBJ2-2, with 7 bases that match TRBD2. The CDR3 sequence is 17 residues long. Germline-derived CDR1 and CDR2 are LGHNA and YNFKEQ. V shed 2 bases and J 3 bases; nucleotides not matched to a gene: 9. The CDR3 protein is CASSQSAGASDTGELFF. The CDR3 nucleotides read TGTGCCAGCAGCCAATCGGCGGGAGCGTCGGACACCGGGGAGCTGTTTTTT.

The chain recombines TRBV4-3 with TRBJ2-1; 11 bases are shared with TRBD2. CDR3 length: 15 amino acids. The trim removed 0 bases at V and 8 bases at J, leaving 3 bases unmatched. The germline V gene has CDR1 LGHNA and CDR2 YSLEER. The CDR3 bases are TGCGCCAGCAGCCAAGATTGGACTAGCGGGTATGAGCAGTTCTTC. Encoded protein: CASSQDWTSGYEQFF.

The sample holds a few counts of this clone. The rearrangement joins TRBV7-8 to TRBJ2-7, with 8 bases matching TRBD1. V lost 3 bases, J lost 2 bases, and 6 bases stayed unmatched. The CDR3 length is 15 residues. Germline V lookup: CDR1 SGHVS, CDR2 FQNEAQ. The CDR3 DNA follows: TGTGCCAGCAGCTTCCCGGAGGGACAGGCCTACGAGCAGTACTTC. It specifies CASSFPEGQAYEQYF.

The genes are TRBV6-6 and TRBJ2-5; D not resolved. The CDR3 is 16 residues long. The germline V and J ends were trimmed by 0 bases and 0 bases, with 11 bases remaining between them. Germline values: CDR1 MNHNY, CDR2 SVGAGI (reference sequence). The CDR3 loop reads CASSYSNPVYQETQYF. CDR3 nucleotides: TGTGCCAGCAGTTACTCGAATCCGGTATACCAAGAGACCCAGTACTTC.

The chain joins TRBV10-2 to TRBJ1-2, with TRBD1 matching 9 bases. CDR1 is WSHSY, CDR2 SAAADI, per germline. V was clipped by 0 bases and J by 5 bases; unmatched bases: 7. CDR3 length: 16 residues. The CDR3 reads CASSESGTGQVYGYTF. CDR3 DNA sequence: TGCGCCAGCAGTGAGTCCGGGACAGGGCAGGTTTATGGCTACACCTTC.

J is TRBJ2-1 and V is TRBV5-1, with D perhaps TRBD2 (6 bases). CDR3 size: 14 residues. Per germline, CDR1 SGHRS and CDR2 YFSETQ. Trimming cost V 6 bases and J 3 bases, with 13 bases left between them. The CDR3 bases are TGCGCCAGCACCAGTAGCGGAAGCTACAATGAGCAGTTCTTC. Protein sequence: CASTSSGSYNEQFF.

This clone is labeled as medium-sized (0.01 to 0.1%). The V and J genes are TRBV7-9 and TRBJ1-4; TRBD1 aligns across 9 bases. The trim removed 6 bases at V and 7 bases at J, leaving 9 bases unmatched. CDR3 length equals 15 residues. Germline loops: CDR1 SEHNR, CDR2 FQNEAQ (reference sequence). As DNA, the CDR3 is TGTGCCAGCAGTCACAGGGGGCAGGAAGGTGAAAAACTGTTTTTT. It specifies CASSHRGQEGEKLFF.

The chain couples TRBV9 to TRBJ2-1, with TRBD2 matching 12 bases. The V segment lost 0 bases and the J segment 4 bases; nucleotides outside the gene matches: 2. The CDR3 spans 16 residues. The germline CDR1 and CDR2 sequences are SGDLS and YYNGEE. The CDR3 here is CASSVVGTSGYNEQFF. In DNA, the CDR3 is TGTGCCAGCAGCGTAGTAGGGACTAGCGGGTACAATGAGCAGTTCTTC. Full variable domain (remainder filled in from reference TRBV9 and TRBJ2-1): DSGVTQTPKHLITATGQRVTLRCSPRSGDLSVYWYQQSLDQGLQFLIQYYNGEERAKGNILERFSAQQFPDLHSELNLSSLELGDSALYFCASSVVGTSGYNEQFFGPGTRLTVL.

This sequence joins TRBV4-3 and TRBJ1-1, with 8 bases identical to TRBD1. CDR1 and CDR2 (germline): LGHNA, YSLEER. V lost 3 bases and J lost 5; bases outside the gene matches: 5. The CDR3 sequence is 14 residues long. For the CDR3, the DNA is TGCGCCAGCAGCCAGAACAGGGGGTGGACTGAAGCTTTCTTT. It specifies CASSQNRGWTEAFF.